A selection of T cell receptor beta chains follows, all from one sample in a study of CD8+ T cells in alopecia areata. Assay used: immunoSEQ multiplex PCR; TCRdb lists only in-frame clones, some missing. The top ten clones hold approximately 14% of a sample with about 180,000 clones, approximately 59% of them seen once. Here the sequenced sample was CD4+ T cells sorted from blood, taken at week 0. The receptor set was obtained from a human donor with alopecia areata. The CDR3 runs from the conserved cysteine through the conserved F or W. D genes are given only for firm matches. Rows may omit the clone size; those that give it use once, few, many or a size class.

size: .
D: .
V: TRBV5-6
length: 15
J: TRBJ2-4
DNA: TGTGCCAGCAGCTTGGTTGGGGGAGCCAAAAACATTCAGTACTTC
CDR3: CASSLVGGAKNIQYF

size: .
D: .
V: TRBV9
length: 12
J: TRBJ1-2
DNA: TGTGCCAGCAGCGTAGATCCGTATGGCTACACCTTC
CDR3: CASSVDPYGYTF

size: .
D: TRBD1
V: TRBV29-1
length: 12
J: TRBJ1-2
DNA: TGCAGCGGGGGAACGACAGGGCACGGCTACACCTTC
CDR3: CSGGTTGHGYTF

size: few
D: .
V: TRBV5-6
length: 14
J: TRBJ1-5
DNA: TGTGCCAGCAGCCGGGGTAACGGCAATCAGCCCCAGCATTTT
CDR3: CASSRGNGNQPQHF

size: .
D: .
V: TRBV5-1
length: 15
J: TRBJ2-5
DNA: TGCGCCAGCAGCTTGGGACAGCCATTCCAAGAGACCCAGTACTTC
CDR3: CASSLGQPFQETQYF

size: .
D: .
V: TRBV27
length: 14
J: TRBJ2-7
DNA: TGTGCCAGCAGTTTATCGGGGGGCCTCTACGAGCAGTACTTC
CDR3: CASSLSGGLYEQYF

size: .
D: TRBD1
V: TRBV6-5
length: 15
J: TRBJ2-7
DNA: TGTGCCAGCAGACCCTCCGAAGCGGCCAGGGGGGAGCAGTACTTC
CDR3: CASRPSEAARGEQYF

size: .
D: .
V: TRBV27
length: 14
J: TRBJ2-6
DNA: TGTGCCAGCAGCTCCAGGGTTGGGGCCAACGTCCTGACTTTC
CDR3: CASSSRVGANVLTF

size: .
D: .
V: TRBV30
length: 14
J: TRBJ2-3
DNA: TGTGCCTGGAGTTGGAGCGGGTGGTCGGATACGCAGTATTTT
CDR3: CAWSWSGWSDTQYF

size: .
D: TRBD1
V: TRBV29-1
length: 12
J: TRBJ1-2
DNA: TGCAGCGTTATTGGGACAGTCTCTGGCTACACCTTC
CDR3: CSVIGTVSGYTF

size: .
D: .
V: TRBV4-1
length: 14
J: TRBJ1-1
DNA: TGCGCCAGCAGCCAAGTTGAGGGAGGCACTGAAGCTTTCTTT
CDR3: CASSQVEGGTEAFF

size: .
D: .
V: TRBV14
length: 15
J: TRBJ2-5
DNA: TGTGCCAGCAGCCAAGACCCCAGCAGACGGGAGACCCAGTACTTC
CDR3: CASSQDPSRRETQYF

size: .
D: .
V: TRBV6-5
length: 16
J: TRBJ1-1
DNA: TGTGCCAGCAGTTACGGGGGTTTGGGGGTGAACACTGAAGCTTTCTTT
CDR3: CASSYGGLGVNTEAFF

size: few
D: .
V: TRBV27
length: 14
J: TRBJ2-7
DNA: TGTGCCAGCAGTTTATCTACAGTATCCTACGAGCAGTACTTC
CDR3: CASSLSTVSYEQYF

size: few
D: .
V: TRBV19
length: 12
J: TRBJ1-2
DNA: TGTGCCAGTAGTGCTGGGGCATCTGGCTACACCTTC
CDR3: CASSAGASGYTF

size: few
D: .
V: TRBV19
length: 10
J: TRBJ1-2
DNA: TGTGCCAGTAGTCGGGGAGGCTACACCTTC
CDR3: CASSRGGYTF

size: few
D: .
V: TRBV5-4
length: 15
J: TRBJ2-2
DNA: TGTGCCAGCAGCCCCGGACAGTCGAACACCGGGGAGCTGTTTTTT
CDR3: CASSPGQSNTGELFF

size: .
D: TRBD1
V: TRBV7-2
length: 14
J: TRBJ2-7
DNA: TGTGCCAGCAGCTCAGGGACAGGGAATAGGCGGAAGTACTTC
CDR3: CASSSGTGNRRKYF

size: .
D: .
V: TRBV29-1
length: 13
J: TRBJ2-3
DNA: TGCAGCGGGGGTGGGACCTCGGCAGATACGCAGTATTTT
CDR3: CSGGGTSADTQYF

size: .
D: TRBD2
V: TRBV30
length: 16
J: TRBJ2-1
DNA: TGTGCCTGGGTCACTAGCGGGGGCAGCTCCTACAATGAGCAGTTCTTC
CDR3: CAWVTSGGSSYNEQFF

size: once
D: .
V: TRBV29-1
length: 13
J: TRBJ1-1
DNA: TGCAGCGTTGGTCCCCGGTTGAACACTGAAGCTTTCTTT
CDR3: CSVGPRLNTEAFF

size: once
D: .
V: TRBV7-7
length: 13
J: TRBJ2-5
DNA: TGTGCTAGCAGCTTTGTTAGGCGGGAGACCCAGTACTTC
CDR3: CASSFVRRETQYF

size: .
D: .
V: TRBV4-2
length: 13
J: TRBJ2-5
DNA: TGTGCCAGCAGCCAAGATGGTAGGGAGACCCAGTACTTC
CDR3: CASSQDGRETQYF

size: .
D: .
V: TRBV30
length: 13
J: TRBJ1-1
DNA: TGTGCCTGGAACGGACGCTTGAACACTGAAGCTTTCTTT
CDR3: CAWNGRLNTEAFF

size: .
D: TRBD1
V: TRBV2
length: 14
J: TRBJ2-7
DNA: TGTGCCAGCGCAAGACAGGGAGTGTCCTACGAGCAGTACTTC
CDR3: CASARQGVSYEQYF

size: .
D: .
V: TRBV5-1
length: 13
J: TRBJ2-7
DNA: TGCGCCAGCAGCTTGGCCGGGACCTACGAGCAGTACTTC
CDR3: CASSLAGTYEQYF

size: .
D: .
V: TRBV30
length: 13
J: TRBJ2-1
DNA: TGTGCCTGGAGCCGGGACGCCACGGGTGAGCAGTTCTTC
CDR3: CAWSRDATGEQFF

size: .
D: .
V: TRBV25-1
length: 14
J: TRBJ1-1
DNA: TGTGCCAGCAGTGAAATGGGGAGGAACACTGAAGCTTTCTTT
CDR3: CASSEMGRNTEAFF

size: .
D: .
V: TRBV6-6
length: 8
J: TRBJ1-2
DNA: TGTGCCAGCAGGGGGGTAACCTTC
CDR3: CASRGVTF

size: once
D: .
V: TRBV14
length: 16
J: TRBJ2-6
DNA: TGTGCCAGCAGCCAAGAGAGGAACTCTGGGGCCAACGTCCTGACTTTC
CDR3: CASSQERNSGANVLTF

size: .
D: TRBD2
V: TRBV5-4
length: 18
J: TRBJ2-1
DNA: TGTGCCAGCAGCTTGAGGCTAGCGGGGGGGACTAACTACAATGAGCAGTTCTTC
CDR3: CASSLRLAGGTNYNEQFF

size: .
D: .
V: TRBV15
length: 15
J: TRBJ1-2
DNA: TGTGCCACCAGCAGAGATAGAACCCAGGCGTATGGCTACACCTTC
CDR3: CATSRDRTQAYGYTF

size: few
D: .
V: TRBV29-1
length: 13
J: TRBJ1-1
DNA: TGCAGCGTTGGGACAAAGCTTCTTCCTGAAGCTTTCTTT
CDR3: CSVGTKLLPEAFF

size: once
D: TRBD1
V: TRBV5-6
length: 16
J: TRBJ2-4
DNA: TGTGCCAGCAGCTTGTCAAGGGACAGGGTTGTATACATTCAGTACTTC
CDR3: CASSLSRDRVVYIQYF

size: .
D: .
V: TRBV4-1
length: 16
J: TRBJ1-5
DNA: TGCGCCAGCAGCCAAGATGCTTACAGGGAGGGTCAGCCCCAGCATTTT
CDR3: CASSQDAYREGQPQHF

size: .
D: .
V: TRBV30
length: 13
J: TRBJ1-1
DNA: TGTGCCTGGAGTGTACCAGTGTCCAAAGAAGCTTTCTTT
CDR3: CAWSVPVSKEAFF

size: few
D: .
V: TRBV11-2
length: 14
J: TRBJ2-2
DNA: TGTGCCAGCAGCTTAGAACGGGGAGCCGGGGAGCTGTTTTTT
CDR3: CASSLERGAGELFF

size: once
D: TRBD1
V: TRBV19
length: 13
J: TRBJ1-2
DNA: TGTGCCAGTACTACAGGGGGGCGAAATGGCTACACCTTC
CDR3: CASTTGGRNGYTF

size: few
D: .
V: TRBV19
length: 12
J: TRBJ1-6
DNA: TGTGCCAGTGGGCAGTTTAATTCACCCCTCCACTTT
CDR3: CASGQFNSPLHF

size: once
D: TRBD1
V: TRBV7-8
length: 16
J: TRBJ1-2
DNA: TGTGCCAGCAGCACGCTCCCGGGACAGGGTGGCTATGGCTACACCTTC
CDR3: CASSTLPGQGGYGYTF

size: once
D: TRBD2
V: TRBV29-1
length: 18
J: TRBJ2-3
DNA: TGCAGCGTCGCGGCCTTACTGACAGGACATACTGCGGGAGGGGCGCAGTATTTT
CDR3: CSVAALLTGHTAGGAQYF

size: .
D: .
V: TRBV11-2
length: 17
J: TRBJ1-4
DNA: TGTGCCAGCAGCTTAGACGAACAGGACCTGGTCGATGAAAAACTGTTTTTT
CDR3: CASSLDEQDLVDEKLFF

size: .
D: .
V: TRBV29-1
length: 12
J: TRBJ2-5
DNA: TGCAGCGTTGACCGGGGTTTGGAGACCCAGTACTTC
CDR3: CSVDRGLETQYF

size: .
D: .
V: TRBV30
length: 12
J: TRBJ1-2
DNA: TGTGCCTGGAGTGGAGGTGTGGGGGGCTACACCTTC
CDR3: CAWSGGVGGYTF

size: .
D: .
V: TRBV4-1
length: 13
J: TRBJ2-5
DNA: TGCGCCAGCAGCAAAGAGGTCGTTGAGACCCAGTACTTC
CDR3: CASSKEVVETQYF

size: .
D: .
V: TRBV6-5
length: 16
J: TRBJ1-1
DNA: TGTGCCAGCAGTTACTCGATCGGCAGATCGAACACTGAAGCTTTCTTT
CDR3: CASSYSIGRSNTEAFF

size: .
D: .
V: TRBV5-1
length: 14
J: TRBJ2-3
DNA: TGCGCCAGCAGCTACGGGACTCCCCTAGATACGCAGTATTTT
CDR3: CASSYGTPLDTQYF

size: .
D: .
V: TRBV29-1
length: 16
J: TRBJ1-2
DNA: TGCAGCTTCTCCGAGGGGTGGGGGCCCGGAAGCTATGGCTACACCTTC
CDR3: CSFSEGWGPGSYGYTF

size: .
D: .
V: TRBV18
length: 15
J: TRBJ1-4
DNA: TGTGCCAGCTCAACGACAGGCTCCGTTAATGAAAAACTGTTTTTT
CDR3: CASSTTGSVNEKLFF

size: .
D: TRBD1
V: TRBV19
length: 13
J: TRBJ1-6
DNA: TGTGCCAGTAGTGAGGGGGCGGGCTCACCCCTCCACTTT
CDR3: CASSEGAGSPLHF

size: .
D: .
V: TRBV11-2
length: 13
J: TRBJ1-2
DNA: TGTGCCAGCAGCTTAGATCGGGGAAGAGGCTACACCTTC
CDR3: CASSLDRGRGYTF

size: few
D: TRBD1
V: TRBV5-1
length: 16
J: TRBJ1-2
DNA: TGCGCCAGCAGCTATACAGGGGGCCGAACCAACTATGGCTACACCTTC
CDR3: CASSYTGGRTNYGYTF

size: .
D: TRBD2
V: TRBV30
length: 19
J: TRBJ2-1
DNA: TGTGCCTGGAACGGTGGTAGTTTCCGACTAGCGGGCTCCTACAATGAGCAGTTCTTC
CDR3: CAWNGGSFRLAGSYNEQFF

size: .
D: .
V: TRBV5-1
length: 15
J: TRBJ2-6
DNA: TGCGCCAGCAGCCCGGACAACTCTGGGGCCAACGTCCTGACTTTC
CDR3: CASSPDNSGANVLTF

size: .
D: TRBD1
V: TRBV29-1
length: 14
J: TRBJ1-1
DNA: TGCAGCGTTGAGAGTGGGACAGCGAACACTGAAGCTTTCTTT
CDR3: CSVESGTANTEAFF

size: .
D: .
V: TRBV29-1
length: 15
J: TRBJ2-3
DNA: TGCAGCGTTGAAGGGATTTCCGCGAGCACAGATACGCAGTATTTT
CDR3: CSVEGISASTDTQYF

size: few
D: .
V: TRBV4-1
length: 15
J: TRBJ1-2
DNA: TGCGCCAGCAGCCGATACAGGGATCAGGACTATGGCTACACCTTC
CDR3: CASSRYRDQDYGYTF